The 10 T cell receptor beta chains below come from one sample, sequenced in a study of cytomegalovirus exposure and HLA in healthy donors. The PCR made use of 60 Vbeta and 13 Jbeta primers. Profiling relied on immunoSEQ multiplex PCR, and the TCRdb table lists in-frame clones only, not all of them. Of about 140,000 clones listed, 8.5% to 10% are singletons. Sequencing used PBMCs. The receptors were gathered from a man aged 50 or older in good health and CMV-seronegative.

This clone was picked up a small number of times. The chain has TRBV7-6 and TRBJ2-7; 9 nucleotides agree with TRBD1. The CDR3 has 16 amino acids. The germline CDR1 and CDR2 sequences are SGHVS and FNYEAQ. The J segment lost 5 bases and the V segment lost 5 bases, leaving 13 bases of the junction unmatched. This CDR3 is CASSSGQGRSVHEQYF. DNA of the CDR3: TGTGCCAGCAGCAGTGGACAGGGGCGATCCGTTCACGAGCAGTACTTC.

This clone occurred a few times. V and J are TRBV6-5 and TRBJ2-5; D unresolved. The CDR3 loop spans 12 amino acids. V lost 8 bases to trimming and J lost 2 bases, with 9 bases between them. Germline V gene sequence: CDR1 MNHEY, CDR2 SVGAGI. CDR3 sequence: CASRNRQETQYF. The CDR3, as DNA: TGTGCCAGCCGAAACCGGCAAGAGACCCAGTACTTC.

The sample holds a few counts of this clone. V is TRBV14 and J is TRBJ2-5; weak D call: TRBD2 (5 bases). The CDR3 length is 16 residues. The germline V gene has CDR1 SGHDN and CDR2 FVKESK. Trimming removed 0 bases from V and 5 bases from J, with 16 bases in between. The CDR3 loop is CASSQESTTRRETQYF. The CDR3 DNA is TGTGCCAGCAGCCAAGAATCCACTACCAGGAGGGAGACCCAGTACTTC.

This clone was counted only a few times. The chain couples TRBV6-1 to TRBJ1-2; 8 bases match TRBD1. The CDR3 sequence is 15 residues long. The trim removed 1 base at V and 8 bases at J, leaving 9 bases unmatched. Germline assignment: CDR1 MNHNS and CDR2 SASEGT. CDR3 nucleotide sequence: TGTGCCAGCAGTGAAGGAGACAGGGGCCGTTGGGGCTACACCTTC. Translated, it gives CASSEGDRGRWGYTF.

This chain joins TRBV2 and TRBJ1-2, with 7 bases lining up with TRBD1. V shed 5 bases and J 4 bases; nucleotides not matched to a gene: 10. Germline lookup yields CDR1 SNHLY and CDR2 FYNNEI. This CDR3 is built from 15 residues. As DNA, the CDR3 is TGTGCCAGCAGTCCCCGGACAGGAGACATCTATGGCTACACCTTC. Protein: CASSPRTGDIYGYTF.

This clone appeared a few times. The chain uses TRBV9 and TRBJ2-1; TRBD2 matches at 12 bases. V shed 0 bases and J 6 bases; nucleotides not matched to a gene: 4. This CDR3 comprises 16 residues. CDR1 and CDR2 from the germline V gene are SGDLS and YYNGEE. The CDR3 is CASSVATSGRFNEQFF. The CDR3 bases are TGTGCCAGCAGCGTAGCCACTAGCGGGAGGTTCAATGAGCAGTTCTTC.

The chain carries TRBV7-7 and TRBJ2-2; a possible D gene is TRBD2 (9 bases). V was pared by 5 bases and J by 7 bases, with 23 bases between. CDR1 is SSHAT, CDR2 FNYEAQ, per germline (reference sequence). The CDR3 totals 17 residues. Here the CDR3 reads CASSPSQASGTGGELFF. The CDR3 DNA is TGTGCCAGCAGCCCTAGTCAGGCTAGCGGGACAGGCGGGGAGCTGTTTTTT.

V usage is TRBV29-1 and J usage is TRBJ2-7, with 10 bases matching TRBD2. Germline CDR1 is SQVTM and CDR2 is ANQGSEA. This CDR3 is built from 14 residues. J gave up 3 bases and V 5 bases, and 7 bases lay outside the gene matches. CDR3 DNA sequence: TGCAGCGTTCAGGAACTAGCGGGGTACTACGAGCAGTACTTC. Translated: CSVQELAGYYEQYF.

There are a few counts of this clone. V usage is TRBV6-1 and J usage is TRBJ2-7; 9 bases line up with TRBD1. Losses at the gene ends were 7 bases for V and 2 bases for J; bases not matched to a gene: 6. Germline V gene lookup returns CDR1 MNHNS and CDR2 SASEGT. This CDR3 comprises 14 residues. CDR3 region: CASIGTGIAYEQYF. The CDR3 region has the DNA TGTGCCAGCATCGGGACAGGGATAGCCTACGAGCAGTACTTC.

This clone was recorded a few times. This rearrangement joins TRBV6-5 to TRBJ2-1, with 7 bases that match TRBD2. J was trimmed by 0 bases and V by 2 bases; bases with no gene match: 4. Germline V gives CDR1 MNHEY, CDR2 SVGAGI. CDR3 length: 16 residues. CDR3 in amino acids: CASSYRRGSSYNEQFF. In DNA, the CDR3 is TGTGCCAGCAGTTACCGGCGGGGGAGCTCCTACAATGAGCAGTTCTTC.